The 21 T cell receptor beta chains reported below all come from one sample, sequenced in a study of regulatory T cells in long-lasting Graves disease. Time point here: newly diagnosed GD, antithyroid drugs for less than 3 months. Generation of the TCR library employed RNA extracted from PBMCs. iRepertoire HTBI primers and Arm-PCR of CDR3 regions built TCR beta libraries. One entry per CDR3 protein, called by TCRdb with MiXCR from the multiplex PCR reads. The sample carries about 620,000 distinct CDR3 sequences, 15% to 20% recorded once. This sample also belongs to another study, concerning T cells in Graves' hyperthyroidism and ophthalmopathy.

This sample comprised peripheral blood mononuclear cells (PBMCs), obtained at new diagnosis, from a patient treated with antithyroid drugs. The receptors originated from a woman aged 25-40 years with Graves disease.

This clonotype was counted at least ten times. This rearrangement joins TRBV27 to TRBJ2-4; TRBD1 might be the D (6 bases). V lost 5 bases and J 0 bases, leaving 17 bases between the germline ends. The CDR3 has 17 amino acids. From germline, CDR1 is MNHEY and CDR2 SMNVEV (reference sequence). Here the CDR3 reads CASSPSGERGAKNIQYF. The CDR3 DNA reads as TGTGCCAGCAGTCCCTCAGGGGAGAGGGGAGCCAAAAACATTCAGTACTTC.

J is TRBJ1-4 and V is TRBV7-2; weak D call: TRBD1 (5 bases). Trimming left V 2 bases short and J 10 bases short, with 20 bases between. Germline V gene lookup returns CDR1 SGHTA and CDR2 FQGNSA. This CDR3 has 16 amino acids. This chain's CDR3 is CASSLHSQMGGGKLFF. CDR3 coding DNA: TGTGCCAGCAGCTTACACTCGCAGATGGGGGGAGGAAAACTGTTTTTT. Full variable domain (remainder filled in from reference TRBV7-2 and TRBJ1-4): GAGVSQSPSNKVTEKGKDVELRCDPISGHTALYWYRQSLGQGLEFLIYFQGNSAPDKSGLPSDRFSAERTGGSVSTLTIQRTQQEDSAVYLCASSLHSQMGGGKLFFGSGTQLSVL.

In regard to this clonotype: This could be a read error, since a much larger clone is one nucleotide away. The chain is built from TRBV11-2 and TRBJ2-3; 14 bases match TRBD2. The germline CDR1 and CDR2 sequences are SGHAT and FQNNGV. The CDR3 is 19 residues long. Unmatched junction bases numbered 12, after V lost 2 bases and J lost 5 bases. This CDR3 is CASSLIRLAGGRSKDTQYF. Written as DNA, the CDR3 is TGTGCCAGCAGCTTAATAAGACTAGCGGGAGGGCGGTCCAAAGATACGCAGTATTTT.

The chain has TRBV15 and TRBJ2-7; the D gene could be TRBD1 or TRBD2 (5 bases each). This CDR3 is 14 amino acids long. Between the trimmed V and J ends, which lost 5 bases and 2 bases, there was a span of 13 bases. The germline CDR1 and CDR2 sequences are LNHNV and YYDKDF (reference sequence). CDR3 residues: CATSPGTAPYEQYF. The CDR3, as DNA: TGTGCCACCAGCCCCGGGACGGCGCCCTACGAGCAGTACTTC. Based on the CDR3 plus reference TRBV15 and TRBJ2-7, the full variable domain is DAMVIQNPRYQVTQFGKPVTLSCSQTLNHNVMYWYQQKSSQAPKLLFHYYDKDFNNEADTPDNFQSRRPNTSFCFLDIRSPGLGDTAMYLCATSPGTAPYEQYFGPGTRLTVT.

This chain joins TRBV20-1 and TRBJ1-2; maybe TRBD1 (6 bases). The CDR3 loop spans 13 amino acids. V was shortened by 3 bases and J by 4 bases, with 12 bases between the two germline ends. In germline, CDR1 is DFQATT, CDR2 SNEGSKA (reference sequence). CDR3 sequence reads: CSASHPGAYGYTF. Written as DNA, the CDR3 is TGCAGTGCTAGTCACCCGGGGGCCTATGGCTACACCTTC.

This clonotype was picked up many times. The V and J genes are TRBV5-1 and TRBJ2-7; a possible D gene is TRBD2 (5 bases). Germline assignment: CDR1 SGHRS and CDR2 YFSETQ. CDR3 length equals 14 residues. With 4 bases removed from V and 5 bases from J, the gap between germline ends came to 16 bases. CDR3 sequence reads: CASSDPGIAHEQYF. CDR3 nucleotide sequence: TGCGCCAGCAGCGACCCCGGGATCGCCCACGAGCAGTACTTC.

This clonotype was counted at least ten times. This sequence joins TRBV10-2 and TRBJ2-3; 10 bases line up with TRBD2. V was pared by 10 bases and J by 5 bases, with 15 bases of the junction left unmatched. CDR3 length: 16 amino acids. Germline CDR1 WSHSY, CDR2 SAAADI. This CDR3 reads CATGEHSGRSGDTQYF. CDR3 bases: TGCGCCACCGGTGAGCATAGCGGGAGGAGTGGAGATACGCAGTATTTT.

On this clonotype: This may come from a read error, since a much larger clone is one base off. The rearrangement uses TRBV6-2 or TRBV6-3 and TRBJ1-6; possible D gene TRBD1, 5 bases. Germline assignment: CDR1 MNHEY and CDR2 SVGEGT. The CDR3 sequence is 15 residues long. DNA for the CDR3: TGTGCCAGCAGTACCCACGGGGGAAATAATTCAACCCTCCACTTT. It specifies CASSTHGGNNSTLHF.

The chain has TRBV20-1 and TRBJ2-1; 10 bases line up with TRBD2. The CDR3 loop spans 18 amino acids. CDR1 and CDR2 from the germline V gene are DFQATT and SNEGSKA (reference sequence). With 0 bases clipped from V and 3 bases from J, the junction kept 11 bases outside the gene matches. CDR3 coding DNA: TGCAGTGCTAGAGATCTGAGGAGCGGGAGGGGGGGCTACAATGAGCAGTTCTTC. Its protein is CSARDLRSGRGGYNEQFF.

This clonotype was observed at least ten times. The V and J genes are TRBV2 and TRBJ1-5, with D unresolved. Germline CDR1 SNHLY, CDR2 FYNNEI. The V end lost 6 bases, the J end lost 6 bases, and 12 bases lay between the germline ends. The CDR3 sequence is 13 residues long. Written as DNA, the CDR3 is TGTGCCAGCAGATCCGATTCCGGTCAGCCCCAGCATTTT. Protein sequence: CASRSDSGQPQHF.

This clonotype has ten or more counts. The V call is TRBV28, the J call TRBJ1-5; 8 bases are shared with TRBD1. Germline loops: CDR1 MDHEN, CDR2 SYDVKM. The CDR3 runs 17 residues. Trimming at V came to 6 bases and at J to 3 bases, leaving 13 bases not matched to a gene. The CDR3 protein is CASRMGSGQAYNQPQHF. The CDR3 region has the DNA TGTGCCAGCAGGATGGGATCGGGACAGGCTTACAATCAGCCCCAGCATTTT.

The chain joins TRBV29-1 to TRBJ2-1; D not resolved. V was trimmed by 8 bases and J by 5 bases, leaving 19 bases between them. Looked up from germline, CDR1 is SQVTM and CDR2 is ANQGSEA. The length of the CDR3 is 14 residues. The CDR3 sequence: CSSTSATNNNEQFF. The CDR3 DNA follows: TGCAGCTCGACCTCCGCTACTAACAACAATGAGCAGTTCTTC.

This chain connects TRBV3-1 to TRBJ1-3; 7 positions agree with TRBD1. The CDR3 sequence is 14 residues long. Trimming removed 4 bases from V and 3 bases from J; junction bases left unmatched: 3. Looked up from germline, CDR1 is LGHDT and CDR2 is YNNKEL (reference sequence). CDR3 region: CASSPGGLGNTIYF. The CDR3, as DNA: TGTGCCAGCAGCCCAGGGGGTCTTGGAAACACCATATATTTT.

This clonotype was seen only a few times. The CDR3 is CSARDGRVGAQFF. The CDR3 DNA follows: TGCAGTGCTAGAGATGGAAGGGTCGGCGCTCAGTTCTTC. The rearrangement links TRBV20-1 to TRBJ2-1; no reliable D call. V was cut by 0 bases and J by 13 bases, with 16 bases left in between. CDR1 DFQATT and CDR2 SNEGSKA come from the germline V gene (reference sequence). The CDR3 extends over 13 amino acids.

This chain uses TRBV6-5 with TRBJ2-7; 7 positions agree with TRBD2. This CDR3 has 16 residues. J lost 6 bases, V lost 2 bases, and 13 bases had no gene match. The V gene's germline CDR1 is MNHEY and CDR2 SVGAGI. The CDR3 DNA reads as TGTGCCAGCAGTTACGAAGCGGGATCTTCTTTGGGCGAGCAGTACTTC. This gives the protein CASSYEAGSSLGEQYF.

This clonotype was counted at least ten times. The J gene is TRBJ2-3, the V gene TRBV20-1; TRBD2 matches at 7 bases. The germline CDR1 and CDR2 sequences are DFQATT and SNEGSKA (reference sequence). The CDR3 extends over 15 amino acids. V shed 6 bases, J shed 4 bases, and the junction held 13 bases outside the gene matches. The CDR3: CSAPVVSGPADTQYF. The CDR3 nucleotides are TGCAGTGCCCCCGTAGTTAGCGGGCCGGCAGATACGCAGTATTTT.

For this clonotype: Only one base separates this from a far larger clonotype, so it likely reflects a read error. The chain has TRBV7-2 and TRBJ2-1, with 16 nucleotides matching TRBD2. The end of the DNA aligns better with TRBJ2-5, so the J call may be wrong. This CDR3 comprises 17 residues. Germline CDR1 reads SGHTA; CDR2 reads FQGNSA. CDR3 loop: CASSLLQGTSGRGTQYF. The CDR3 bases are TGTGCCAGCAGCTTACTACAGGGGACTAGCGGGAGGGGGACCCAGTACTTC.

The chain employs TRBV5-6 and TRBJ2-7; the match to TRBD1 covers 9 bases. V shed 1 base, J shed 1 base, and the junction held 3 bases outside the gene matches. The CDR3 runs to 15 residues. Germline values: CDR1 SGHDT, CDR2 YYEEEE. CDR3 residues: CASSLRDRASYEQYF. The DNA for the CDR3 is TGTGCCAGCAGCTTGCGGGACAGGGCGTCCTACGAGCAGTACTTC.

This clonotype was detected only a few times. V and J are TRBV20-1 and TRBJ2-7; D uncertain. V was pared by 6 bases and J by 5 bases, with 17 bases between. Looked up from germline, CDR1 is DFQATT and CDR2 is SNEGSKA (reference sequence). The CDR3 runs 13 residues. CDR3 DNA sequence: TGCAGTGCCTGGGAACCACCTTGGCACGAGCAGTACTTC. Translating it yields CSAWEPPWHEQYF.

The chain carries TRBV11-3 and TRBJ2-1; 8 bases line up with TRBD2. CDR3 length: 16 amino acids. V gave up 5 bases and J gave up 7 bases; unmatched junction bases: 13. Germline CDR1 is SGHNT and CDR2 is YENEEA. The CDR3 spells CASSQDPGLGRNEQFF. For the CDR3, the DNA is TGTGCCAGCAGCCAAGACCCGGGACTAGGCCGTAATGAGCAGTTCTTC.

This clonotype has a count of ten or more. The J gene is TRBJ1-6, the V gene TRBV2; no reliable D call. V dropped 1 base and J dropped 7 bases, with 11 bases sitting between them. Looked up from germline, CDR1 is SNHLY and CDR2 is FYNNEI. The CDR3 sequence is 15 residues long. Written as DNA, the CDR3 is TGTGCCAGCAGTGAAGTTGGCCAGGCAAATTCACCCCTCCACTTT. Its translation: CASSEVGQANSPLHF.